The T cell receptor (beta chain) under discussion was sequenced for a study of OX40 agonist ivuxolimab in advanced cancers. Turning to the overall study: Ivuxolimab was an agonistic, fully human IgG2 monoclonal antibody directed against OX40 (CD134), a costimulatory receptor. Intravenous ivuxolimab was administered to patients every 2 weeks at six dose levels: 0.01, 0.1, 0.3, 1.5, 3 and 10 mg/kg. Of the roughly 54 patients in dose escalation, about 20 had hepatocellular carcinoma, about 15 had melanoma, 9 had renal cell carcinoma and 9 had head and neck cancer. A male proportion of 82.7% and a mean age of 60 years, ranging from 23 to 79, were recorded for the dose-escalation cohort. Prior anti-PD-1, anti-PD-L1 or anti-CTLA-4 therapy was permitted, and about two fifths of dose-escalation patients had received checkpoint inhibitors. Partial responses occurred in three dose-escalation patients: two with cutaneous melanoma and one with hepatocellular carcinoma. Peripheral TCRbeta sequencing was intended to test whether TCR sequence diversity was altered and clonal T-cell expansion was caused by ivuxolimab. The paper reports the monotherapy dose-escalation portion (N = 52 patients) of the phase I ivuxolimab trial.

As concerns this clone: Its antigen is currently not known. Base qualities are not at hand, and no much larger clone is one base apart.

The trial excluded patients who had a history of autoimmune disease or were on systemic immunosuppression. Peripheral blood for TCR sequencing was collected from all dose cohorts at baseline, on cycle 4 day 1, and on cycle 7 day 1. The samples were drawn from a first-in-human, open-label, multicenter phase I dose-escalation trial of ivuxolimab. Adults with locally advanced or metastatic melanoma, renal cell, hepatocellular, or head and neck squamous cell carcinoma were enrolled in the trial. Before TCR sequencing, CD4+ and CD8+ T cells were separately sorted from peripheral blood. Results the study describes overall, beyond this receptor: Low levels of normalized T-cell clonal expansion were also shown by some nonresponding patients. Which antigens the clonally expanded peripheral T cells were specific for was not determined. At doses of 0.1 to 3.0 mg/kg, clonal expansion of both CD4+ and CD8+ T cells in blood was seen between baseline and week 6. Partial responders in the 0.1-3.0 mg/kg groups had among the lowest normalized peripheral clonal expansion, especially among CD8+ T cells. After ivuxolimab, more expanded clones were found on average in CD8+ T cells than in CD4+ T cells.

CDR1 and CDR2 were assigned from the germline V gene as SGHTA and FQGTGA. Trimming costs V 3 bases and J 3 bases, and their ends lie 12 bases apart. The CDR3 contains 15 residues, cysteine and phenylalanine counted. This entry keeps only the CDR3 DNA: 45 bases, framed from base 1. To sequence the TCRbeta CDR3 region, genomic DNA was isolated from the sorted cells. The immunoSEQ Assay was used for sequencing of TCRbeta CDR3 regions. The table was pulled from immuneACCESS by TCRdb, which kept in-frame rearrangements only. Such tables lose some clones; where checked, under half of the loss comes from unresolved V genes, and the rest has no known cause. This sample has some 120,000 clones in its table, and 85% to 95% of those were observed once. Roughly 0.85% of the sample lies in the top ten.

The chain couples TRBV7-3 to TRBJ2-1; matching of 6 bases hints at TRBD2 as the D gene. The source material was CD4+ or CD8+ T cells sorted from blood, sampled in a trial of the OX40 agonist ivuxolimab. The sequence was collected from an adult with an advanced solid tumor such as melanoma, head and neck, liver or kidney cancer. The CDR3 protein: CASSFGGTDYNEQFF. Read as DNA, the sequence is TGTGCCAGCAGCTTCGGGGGAACAGACTACAATGAGCAGTTCTTC.